This TCR beta chain was found in a study of CD8 T cells in Susac syndrome. Study results and caveats: Only a relatively small number of individuals were included in the TCR sequencing and HLA analysis.

Reverse transcription used about 0.45 to 1 ug RNA and random hexamers. TCRdb re-analysed the immunoSEQ multiplex PCR reads in MiXCR, keeping a single row per CDR3 protein. Seen here are 210,000 or so distinct CDR3 sequences, around nine tenths observed once, and the top ten hold 0.1% to 0.15%. The multiple sclerosis controls, all treatment-naive patients, had relapsing-remitting disease that was stable or active. Germline V gene lookup returns CDR1 PRHDT and CDR2 FYEKMQ (reference sequence). This CDR3 contains 15 residues. V lost 0 bases and J 5 bases, leaving 11 bases between the germline ends. As to this clonotype: The antigen remains undetermined.

The sequence was obtained from a human donor with multiple sclerosis. The gene calls are TRBV13 and TRBJ1-5, with D tentatively TRBD1 (5 bases). Sequencing used CD8+ T cells from PBMCs. The chain's CDR3 is CASSLGGGAYQPQHF. DNA for the CDR3: TGTGCCAGCAGCTTAGGAGGAGGGGCTTATCAGCCCCAGCATTTT.